Below, 15 T cell receptor beta chains from the same sample are listed, as sequenced in a study of cytomegalovirus exposure and HLA in healthy donors (dated by TCRdb to 2015 to 2018). The method was the immunoSEQ multiplex PCR assay. A mixture of 60 forward primers for TCR Vbeta segments and 13 reverse primers for TCR Jbeta segments was used in the multiplex PCR. The immuneACCESS repertoire file appears here via TCRdb, limited to in-frame rearrangements. These files lack a portion of the clones; in checked studies, under half of the deficit traces to unresolved V genes, and the cause of the others is not known. The sample yields some 130,000 clones; 80% to 85% were counted once. The ten largest clonotypes hold approximately 8.1% of the sample. Sample: PBMCs. The source is a woman between 45 and 60 years old in good health and CMV-seropositive.

The rearrangement uses TRBV7-3 and TRBJ1-1; the D gene is possibly TRBD1 (6 bases). This CDR3 is built from 15 residues. Germline V gene sequence: CDR1 SGHTA, CDR2 FQGTGA. Trimming removed 5 bases from V and 3 bases from J, with 16 bases in between. The CDR3: CASSPGGRGDTEAFF. The CDR3 bases are TGTGCCAGCAGCCCCGGAGGGAGGGGGGACACTGAAGCTTTCTTT. The complete variable domain, with remaining parts taken from reference TRBV7-3 and TRBJ1-1, reads GAGVSQTPSNKVTEKGKYVELRCDPISGHTALYWYRQSLGQGPEFLIYFQGTGAADDSGLPNDRFFAVRPEGSVSTLKIQRTERGDSAVYLCASSPGGRGDTEAFFGQGTRLTVV.

This clone has a handful of counts. V usage is TRBV9 and J usage is TRBJ2-3; unclear D gene. Trimming pared 3 bases from V and 2 bases from J, leaving 7 bases between. The CDR3 loop spans 13 amino acids. CDR1 and CDR2 (germline): SGDLS, YYNGEE. The CDR3 nucleotides are TGTGCCAGCAGCGCTTACTACACAGATACGCAGTATTTT. Translated: CASSAYYTDTQYF. The full variable domain, in which reference TRBV9 and TRBJ2-3 provide the parts outside the CDR3, is DSGVTQTPKHLITATGQRVTLRCSPRSGDLSVYWYQQSLDQGLQFLIQYYNGEERAKGNILERFSAQQFPDLHSELNLSSLELGDSALYFCASSAYYTDTQYFGPGTRLTVL.

V is TRBV5-1 and J is TRBJ2-5; weak D call: TRBD2 (5 bases). Trimming pared 1 base from V and 1 base from J, leaving 8 bases between. Looked up from germline, CDR1 is SGHRS and CDR2 is YFSETQ. This CDR3 contains 14 residues. The CDR3 spells CASSLSGIQETQYF. The CDR3 nucleotides read TGCGCCAGCAGCTTGTCCGGGATCCAAGAGACCCAGTACTTC.

The chain combines TRBV19 with TRBJ1-5, with a weak D call TRBD1 (6 bases). Germline lookup yields CDR1 LNHDA and CDR2 SQIVND (reference sequence). The V end lost 3 bases, the J end lost 3 bases, and 9 bases lay between the germline ends. The CDR3 covers 14 residues. CDR3 in amino acids: CASSIRDTNQPQHF. The CDR3 coding sequence is TGTGCCAGTAGTATCCGGGACACCAATCAGCCCCAGCATTTT.

This sequence joins TRBV7-9 and TRBJ1-1, with D perhaps TRBD1 (5 bases). Germline V gives CDR1 SEHNR, CDR2 FQNEAQ (reference sequence). Trimming took off 5 bases at V and 4 bases at J, with 14 bases between the two ends. The length of the CDR3 is 14 residues. DNA for the CDR3: TGTGCCAGCAGCCCAACGGGGGAAGGCACTGAAGCTTTCTTT. Amino acids: CASSPTGEGTEAFF. The complete variable domain, with remaining parts taken from reference TRBV7-9 and TRBJ1-1, reads DTGVSQNPRHKITKRGQNVTFRCDPISEHNRLYWYRQTLGQGPEFLTYFQNEAQLEKSRLLSDRFSAERPKGSFSTLEIQRTEQGDSAMYLCASSPTGEGTEAFFGQGTRLTVV.

The V call is TRBV5-1, the J call TRBJ2-5, with D possibly being TRBD1 (5 bases). This CDR3 region has 14 residues. The germline CDR1 and CDR2 sequences are SGHRS and YFSETQ. V was clipped by 3 bases and J by 1 base, with 10 bases between them. DNA of the CDR3: TGCGCCAGCAGCTCCGGACACGGCCAAGAGACCCAGTACTTC. It encodes CASSSGHGQETQYF.

The chain employs TRBV7-8 and TRBJ1-3, with D perhaps matching TRBD1 (6 bases). With 0 bases removed from V and 7 bases from J, the gap between germline ends came to 10 bases. Germline V gene data show CDR1 as SGHVS and CDR2 as FQNEAQ. The CDR3 totals 14 residues. CDR3 DNA: TGTGCCAGCAGCTTAGCGGGGGCGAGTAACACCATATATTTT. Protein product: CASSLAGASNTIYF.

This chain joins TRBV4-3 and TRBJ1-1, with TRBD1 matching 9 bases. The CDR3 contains 18 residues. Trimming cost V 0 bases and J 1 base; bases outside gene matches: 9. Germline assignment: CDR1 LGHNA and CDR2 YSLEER. CDR3: CASSQETGDRGWNTEAFF. CDR3 in DNA: TGCGCCAGCAGCCAAGAAACGGGAGACAGGGGGTGGAACACTGAAGCTTTCTTT.

The chain links TRBV6-5 to TRBJ2-1; 8 bases map to TRBD2. Trimming at V came to 0 bases and at J to 4 bases, leaving 5 bases not matched to a gene. Germline V lookup: CDR1 MNHEY, CDR2 SVGAGI. The CDR3 length is 16 residues. CDR3 region: CASSYSRTSMYNEQFF. DNA of the CDR3: TGTGCCAGCAGTTACTCAAGGACTAGCATGTACAATGAGCAGTTCTTC.

This chain links TRBV29-1 with TRBJ2-3, with 8 positions matching TRBD2. Germline loops: CDR1 SQVTM, CDR2 ANQGSEA. The CDR3 sequence is 14 residues long. The V segment lost 7 bases and the J segment 4 bases; nucleotides outside the gene matches: 10. CDR3 loop: CSAGGGHGADTQYF. In nucleotides, the CDR3 is TGCAGCGCCGGGGGGGGCCATGGGGCAGATACGCAGTATTTT.

This chain links TRBV27 with TRBJ1-2, with D uncertain. The germline V and J ends were trimmed by 5 bases and 8 bases, with 15 bases remaining between them. CDR1 MNHEY and CDR2 SMNVEV come from the germline V gene (reference sequence). The CDR3 has 13 amino acids. CDR3 DNA sequence: TGTGCCAGCAGTCCCACACTCCGGGGAGGCTACACCTTC. This encodes CASSPTLRGGYTF.

This clone appeared once. The chain employs TRBV28 and TRBJ1-2; possible D gene TRBD1, 5 bases. The CDR3 runs 12 residues. Looked up from germline, CDR1 is MDHEN and CDR2 is SYDVKM. Trimming removed 1 base at V and 7 bases at J, with 7 bases between. CDR3 region: CASSLSGVGYTF. The CDR3 DNA reads TGTGCCAGCAGTTTATCGGGGGTTGGCTACACCTTC.

The chain carries TRBV18 and TRBJ1-2, with D uncertain. CDR1 is KGHSH and CDR2 is LQKENI in the germline V gene. The CDR3 totals 15 residues. With 2 bases removed from V and 1 base from J, the gap between germline ends came to 11 bases. CDR3 nucleotides: TGTGCCAGCTCACCAAACCAGGCCAATAACTATGGCTACACCTTC. Its translation: CASSPNQANNYGYTF.

The V call is TRBV6-1, the J call TRBJ1-1; D is possibly TRBD1 (6 bases). With 1 base removed from V and 11 bases from J, the gap between germline ends came to 14 bases. CDR1 is MNHNS, CDR2 SASEGT, per germline. The CDR3 is 13 residues long. The CDR3 loop is CASSEGGGPPAFF. The CDR3 DNA reads as TGTGCCAGCAGTGAAGGTGGGGGCCCTCCCGCTTTCTTT.

This clone showed up just a few times. This chain connects TRBV5-1 to TRBJ2-5, with 12 bases aligning to TRBD2. CDR3 size: 15 residues. Germline CDR1 reads SGHRS; CDR2 reads YFSETQ. Germline trimming cut 4 bases from V and 2 bases from J; bases unmatched to any gene: 3. Here the CDR3 reads CASSPGLAGQETQYF. CDR3 nucleotide sequence: TGCGCCAGCAGCCCTGGACTAGCGGGGCAAGAGACCCAGTACTTC.